Following are 27 T cell receptor beta chains from one sample sequenced in a study of read filtering for tumor transcriptome and immune sequencing. This library used roughly 400 ng RNA and molecular barcoded adaptors spanning alpha/delta and beta/gamma chains. TCRdb ran MiXCR on the reads and lists one entry per CDR3 protein. The sample has over 45,000 distinct CDR3 sequences, 9.5% to 15% seen once; the top ten hold roughly 14%. The specimen was a population of CD138-negative cells sorted from bone marrow. Source of these receptors: a donor aged 40 or over with multiple myeloma.

There are many counts of this clonotype. The rearrangement uses TRBV27 and TRBJ2-7, with 8 bases aligning to TRBD2. V trimming: 7 bases; J trimming: 4 bases; junction bases outside the gene matches: 9. The CDR3 runs 14 residues. The germline gives CDR1 MNHEY, CDR2 SMNVEV (reference sequence). CDR3 in amino acids: CASKRAGAVYEQYF. CDR3 coding DNA: TGTGCCAGCAAGAGAGCGGGAGCAGTTTACGAGCAGTACTTC.

This clonotype came up a few times. This chain connects TRBV20-1 to TRBJ2-7; D uncertain. Trimming took 5 bases from V and 0 from J, leaving 14 bases between them. Germline V lookup: CDR1 DFQATT, CDR2 SNEGSKA (reference sequence). The CDR3 consists of 14 residues. This CDR3 reads CSALFGQTSYEQYF. The CDR3, as DNA: TGCAGTGCTCTGTTCGGCCAGACCTCCTACGAGCAGTACTTC.

This clonotype showed up just a few times. A read error may be the cause here, since a much bigger clone is one base away. The conserved closing phenylalanine or tryptophan is absent in this CDR3, likely reflecting a read error. V and J are TRBV19 and TRBJ2-1; 12 bases match TRBD2. CDR1 and CDR2 (germline): LNHDA, SQIVND (reference sequence). The J segment lost 6 bases and the V segment lost 6 bases, leaving 6 bases of the junction unmatched. The CDR3 extends over 15 amino acids. The CDR3 nucleotides are TGTGCCAGTAGACGAGGGACTAGCGGGCTCAATGAGCAGTTCTCC. This sequence encodes CASRRGTSGLNEQFS.

This clonotype has ten or more counts. The rearrangement uses TRBV20-1 and TRBJ1-4, with no clear D. The CDR3 is made up of 12 amino acids. CDR1 is DFQATT and CDR2 is SNEGSKA in the germline V gene (reference sequence). Trimming pared 5 bases from V and 7 bases from J, leaving 11 bases between. CDR3 sequence: CSAPEVAEKLFF. CDR3 nucleotides: TGCAGTGCTCCTGAGGTCGCTGAAAAACTGTTTTTT.

This clonotype was counted many times. This rearrangement joins TRBV20-1 to TRBJ2-7; 10 positions match TRBD2. Germline V gives CDR1 DFQATT, CDR2 SNEGSKA (reference sequence). The CDR3 spans 15 residues. V dropped 4 bases and J dropped 1; count of bases not matched to a gene: 7. CDR3 in DNA: TGCAGTGCTACGAGCGGGAGGGCCGTATCCTACGAGCAGTACTTC. It specifies CSATSGRAVSYEQYF.

In its sample, this clonotype was seen many times. The V call is TRBV29-1, the J call TRBJ1-2, with TRBD1 as a possible D gene (5 bases). CDR1 is SQVTM, CDR2 ANQGSEA, per germline. The CDR3 spans 11 residues. The CDR3 DNA reads TGCGGGGGGGAGGATGGTTTAGGCTACACCTTC. It yields the protein CGGEDGLGYTF.

The chain joins TRBV30 to TRBJ1-5; no clear D. The V end was cut by 2 bases, the J end by 11 bases, with 19 bases between. Germline CDR1 GTSNPN, CDR2 SVGIG (reference sequence). CDR3 length: 14 residues. The CDR3 loop reads CAWSRGIGNRTQHF. The CDR3 DNA reads TGTGCCTGGAGTCGGGGTATCGGCAATCGGACCCAGCATTTT.

V gene TRBV6-6 combines with J gene TRBJ2-1; TRBD2 might be the D (5 bases). The V gene's germline CDR1 is MNHNY and CDR2 SVGAGI (reference sequence). This CDR3 has 17 amino acids. V gave up 6 bases and J gave up 8 bases, with 26 bases separating them. The CDR3 sequence is CASRAPLEGRWTDEQFF. Written as DNA, the CDR3 is TGTGCCAGCAGAGCCCCCCTAGAGGGCAGGTGGACGGATGAGCAGTTCTTC.

The rearrangement links TRBV7-8 to TRBJ1-1; 12 nucleotides agree with TRBD1. Germline CDR1 reads SGHVS; CDR2 reads FQNEAQ. The CDR3 extends over 15 amino acids. V lost 0 bases to trimming and J lost 5 bases; unmatched junction nucleotides: 1. This CDR3 is CASSLAGQGATEAFF. The CDR3 DNA reads as TGTGCCAGCAGCTTAGCGGGACAGGGGGCTACTGAAGCTTTCTTT.

The table lists this clonotype with many counts. J is TRBJ2-1 and V is TRBV29-1, with 9 bases matching TRBD1. This CDR3 has 12 amino acids. Trimming removed 6 bases from V and 9 bases from J; junction bases left unmatched: 6. The germline CDR1 and CDR2 sequences are SQVTM and ANQGSEA. CDR3 amino acids: CSVGGQGSEQFF. The CDR3 DNA follows: TGCAGCGTGGGGGGACAGGGAAGTGAGCAGTTCTTC.

This clonotype was counted many times. One base away lies a much larger clone, so this may be a sequencing read error. The chain links TRBV6-5 to TRBJ2-1; TRBD1 aligns across 9 bases. The germline CDR1 and CDR2 sequences are MNHEY and SVGAGI. The CDR3 is 14 residues long. CDR3 residues: CASGGTGSYNGQFF. The CDR3, as DNA: TGTGCCAGCGGGGGGACAGGGTCCTACAATGGGCAGTTCTTC.

About this clonotype itself: A far larger clone is one nucleotide away, so this likely arose from a read error. This chain's CDR3 is CASSPGQGFVLGCTF. CDR3 in DNA: TGTGCCAGCAGTCCGGGACAGGGGTTTGTACTTGGCTGCACCTTC. V usage is TRBV12-3 or TRBV12-4 and J usage is TRBJ1-2, with TRBD1 matching 10 bases. The CDR3 loop spans 15 amino acids.

This clonotype appeared many times. The V and J genes are TRBV12-3 or TRBV12-4 and TRBJ2-7; the match to TRBD1 covers 7 bases. Trimming took 6 bases from V and 13 from J; bases not matched to a gene: 9. The CDR3 sequence is 11 residues long. The chain's CDR3 is CASRTGSVVYF. In nucleotides, the CDR3 is TGTGCCAGCAGGACAGGGTCTGTTGTCTACTTC.

This clonotype was seen repeatedly, ten times or more. This chain joins TRBV28 and TRBJ2-3, with D unresolved. V was pared by 6 bases and J by 6 bases, with 10 bases between. This CDR3 contains 12 residues. From germline, CDR1 is MDHEN and CDR2 SYDVKM. The CDR3 sequence is CASSLRPDTQYF. The CDR3, as DNA: TGTGCCAGCAGCCTACGCCCCGATACGCAGTATTTT.

This sequence joins TRBV7-2 and TRBJ1-5; D remains unclear. Germline V lookup: CDR1 SGHTA, CDR2 FQGNSA. V lost 10 bases and J 6 bases, leaving 16 bases between the germline ends. This CDR3 has 13 residues. Written as DNA, the CDR3 is TGTGCCACCGGGCTCTTGGGAGGTCAGCCCCAGCATTTT. Its protein product is CATGLLGGQPQHF.

In its sample, this clonotype was seen a few times. This rearrangement joins TRBV7-2 to TRBJ2-2; D might be TRBD2 (6 bases). This CDR3 has 15 residues. The V end was cut by 5 bases, the J end by 2 bases, with 12 bases between. Per the germline V gene, CDR1 is SGHTA and CDR2 is FQGNSA. This CDR3 is CASSRREINTGELFF. Written as DNA, the CDR3 is TGTGCCAGCAGCCGCCGGGAGATCAACACCGGGGAGCTGTTTTTT.

This clonotype was counted a few times. CDR3 in amino acids: CSALGVKNTEAFF. The DNA for the CDR3 is TGCAGTGCTTTAGGTGTTAAGAACACTGAAGCTTTCTTT. This chain uses TRBV20-1 with TRBJ1-1, with D uncertain. V was cut by 5 bases and J by 1 base, with 11 bases left in between. CDR1 and CDR2 (germline): DFQATT, SNEGSKA (reference sequence). This CDR3 comprises 13 residues.

This clonotype is deemed medium-sized. V usage is TRBV20-1 and J usage is TRBJ2-1; 11 nucleotides match TRBD2. Germline V gives CDR1 DFQATT, CDR2 SNEGSKA (reference sequence). The ends lost 0 bases at V and 7 bases at J; junction bases unmatched: 5. The CDR3 consists of 15 residues. The DNA for the CDR3 is TGCAGTGCTAGAGAAGCTAGCGGGAGGAGGAATGAGCAGTTCTTC. This sequence encodes CSAREASGRRNEQFF.

The chain uses TRBV7-9 and TRBJ2-1, with a possible D match to TRBD2 (6 bases). The CDR3 has 14 amino acids. V gave up 1 base and J gave up 7 bases, with 11 bases separating them. The germline V gene has CDR1 SEHNR and CDR2 FQNEAQ (reference sequence). Here the CDR3 reads CASSLGPLANEQFF. As DNA, the CDR3 is TGTGCCAGCAGCTTAGGCCCGCTAGCGAATGAGCAGTTCTTC. The entire variable domain, with the rest obtained from reference TRBV7-9 and TRBJ2-1, is as follows: DTGVSQNPRHKITKRGQNVTFRCDPISEHNRLYWYRQTLGQGPEFLTYFQNEAQLEKSRLLSDRFSAERPKGSFSTLEIQRTEQGDSAMYLCASSLGPLANEQFFGPGTRLTVL.

This clonotype has a count of ten or more. V gene TRBV28 combines with J gene TRBJ1-5; D may be TRBD1 (5 bases). Per germline, CDR1 MDHEN and CDR2 SYDVKM. Trimming pared 6 bases from V and 1 base from J, leaving 13 bases between. The CDR3 has 15 residues. The CDR3 coding sequence is TGTGCCAGCAGCATATTGCAGGGAAGCAATCAGCCCCAGCATTTT. The encoded protein is CASSILQGSNQPQHF.

The sample holds a few counts of this clonotype. The chain is built from TRBV7-2 and TRBJ2-7; D perhaps matches TRBD2 (5 bases). Deletions cut 4 bases from V and 3 bases from J, with 10 bases between. Per the germline V gene, CDR1 is SGHTA and CDR2 is FQGNSA. CDR3 length: 13 residues. The CDR3 sequence is CASSYGVDYEQYF. The CDR3, as DNA: TGTGCCAGCAGCTACGGGGTCGACTACGAGCAGTACTTC.

In its sample, this clonotype was seen a few times. This may come from a read error, since a much larger clone is one base off. Without the conserved terminal phenylalanine or tryptophan, this CDR3 likely stems from a read error. The DNA is omitted, as the CDR3 cannot be located on it reliably, and the CDR3 follows TCRdb's listing. The chain couples TRBV21-1 to TRBJ2-2. TRBV21-1 counts as a pseudogene. 15 amino acids form the CDR3, both terminal residues included. The CDR3 is CASSKASWETGELFL.

V and J are TRBV14 and TRBJ1-1; the D is unclear. The V gene lost 0 bases and the J gene lost 6 bases, with 14 bases spanning the gap. The CDR3 is 15 amino acids. The V gene's germline CDR1 is SGHDN and CDR2 FVKESK. CDR3 protein: CASSQDGWARSEAFF. CDR3 sequence (DNA): TGTGCCAGCAGCCAAGATGGGTGGGCAAGGTCTGAAGCTTTCTTT.

This clonotype was observed many times. The chain joins TRBV20-1 to TRBJ1-1; D is uncertain. The germline V and J ends were trimmed by 6 bases and 5 bases, with 16 bases remaining between them. This CDR3 spans 13 amino acids. CDR1 and CDR2 from the germline V gene are DFQATT and SNEGSKA (reference sequence). CDR3 region: CSAPGGSWTEAFF. The CDR3 DNA reads as TGCAGTGCGCCCGGCGGGAGTTGGACTGAAGCTTTCTTT.

This clonotype was counted ten times or more. The V gene is TRBV12-3 or TRBV12-4, the J gene TRBJ2-2; weak D call: TRBD2 (6 bases). The CDR3 runs 15 residues. V was shortened by 4 bases and J by 6 bases, with 15 bases between the two germline ends. CDR3 loop: CASSSAGTSAGELFF. CDR3 bases: TGTGCCAGCAGTTCAGCCGGGACTTCAGCCGGGGAGCTGTTTTTT.

This clonotype was recorded many times. This chain joins TRBV6-5 and TRBJ2-7; no clear D. V was trimmed by 0 bases and J by 5 bases, leaving 20 bases between them. Looked up from germline, CDR1 is MNHEY and CDR2 is SVGAGI. There are 17 residues in the CDR3. CDR3: CASSYSSIVTKGHEQYF. The CDR3 DNA reads TGTGCCAGCAGTTACTCGTCGATTGTGACCAAGGGCCACGAGCAGTACTTC.

This rearrangement joins TRBV7-8 to TRBJ2-2; the D is unclear. The germline V gene has CDR1 SGHVS and CDR2 FQNEAQ. The CDR3 has 15 amino acids. The V end lost 1 base, the J end lost 5 bases, and 11 bases lay between the germline ends. The CDR3 loop reads CASSLEDPRTGELFF. DNA of the CDR3: TGTGCCAGCAGCTTAGAGGATCCGCGGACCGGGGAGCTGTTTTTT. Together with reference TRBV7-8 and TRBJ2-2, the CDR3 gives the full variable domain: GAGVSQSPRYKVAKRGQDVALRCDPISGHVSLFWYQQALGQGPEFLTYFQNEAQLDKSGLPSDRFFAERPEGSVSTLKIQRTQQEDSAVYLCASSLEDPRTGELFFGEGSRLTVL.